The rows below give T cell receptor beta chains drawn from one sample of a study of blood T cell repertoires in COVID-19. Sequenced by immunoSEQ multiplex PCR; TCRdb stores in-frame clones only, minus some. The repertoire has about 210,000 clones, about 83% of them found once; the top ten carry about 2.3%. The sample taken for sequencing was peripheral blood. The source is a woman aged 35 to 49 with active or convalescent COVID-19. CDR3s include the opening cysteine and the closing phenylalanine or tryptophan. Fields, in order: V gene, J gene, D gene, clone size, CDR3 DNA, CDR3 protein. The D gene is left open where the match is weak. For some rows the clone size is stated as once, few or many, or as a class when expanded; others skip it.

V gene: TRBV7-3; J gene: TRBJ2-3; D gene: TRBD2; clone size: -; CDR3 DNA: TGTGCCAGCAGCTTGCTAGCGGACACAGATACGCAGTATTTT; CDR3 protein: CASSLLADTDTQYF
V gene: TRBV3-1/TRBV3-2; J gene: TRBJ1-2; D gene: -; clone size: once; CDR3 DNA: TGTGCCAGCAGCCAAGACTGGGCAGGGAGGGATGGCTACACCTTC; CDR3 protein: CASSQDWAGRDGYTF
V gene: TRBV6-2/TRBV6-3; J gene: TRBJ2-5; D gene: TRBD2; clone size: -; CDR3 DNA: TGTGCCAGCAGTTACTCTTCTAGCGGGGGGCAGACCCAGTACTTC; CDR3 protein: CASSYSSSGGQTQYF
V gene: TRBV29-1; J gene: TRBJ1-3; D gene: -; clone size: -; CDR3 DNA: TGCAGCGTTGAAGATATGACAGCTTCTGGAAACACCATATATTTT; CDR3 protein: CSVEDMTASGNTIYF
V gene: TRBV5-5; J gene: TRBJ2-7; D gene: -; clone size: few; CDR3 DNA: TGTGCCAGCAGCCCAAGGACTGACTCCTACGAGCAGTACTTC; CDR3 protein: CASSPRTDSYEQYF
V gene: TRBV3-1/TRBV3-2; J gene: TRBJ2-7; D gene: -; clone size: -; CDR3 DNA: TGTGCCAGCAGCCTCGAGGGGGTCTCCTACGAGCAGTACTTC; CDR3 protein: CASSLEGVSYEQYF
V gene: TRBV7-9; J gene: TRBJ2-1; D gene: TRBD1; clone size: -; CDR3 DNA: TGTGCCAGCAGCTTAGCAGTCGGACAGGGGCAGTTCTTC; CDR3 protein: CASSLAVGQGQFF
V gene: TRBV29-1; J gene: TRBJ1-1; D gene: -; clone size: -; CDR3 DNA: TGCGCGGCCCGGGAGGGGCCGACTGAAGCTTTCTTT; CDR3 protein: CAAREGPTEAFF
V gene: TRBV15; J gene: TRBJ2-7; D gene: -; clone size: -; CDR3 DNA: TGTGCCACCAGCAGAGATCAGGGTCGGCGGGAGCAGTACTTC; CDR3 protein: CATSRDQGRREQYF
V gene: TRBV7-3; J gene: TRBJ1-1; D gene: -; clone size: -; CDR3 DNA: TGTGCCAGCAGCTTAATGGCGGGGAACACTGAAGCTTTCTTT; CDR3 protein: CASSLMAGNTEAFF
V gene: TRBV5-4; J gene: TRBJ1-4; D gene: -; clone size: -; CDR3 DNA: TGTGCCAGCAGCCCCGGGAGGGCAACTAATGAAAAACTGTTTTTT; CDR3 protein: CASSPGRATNEKLFF
V gene: TRBV9; J gene: TRBJ2-2; D gene: -; clone size: -; CDR3 DNA: TGTGCCAGCAGGGGACAAAACACCGGGGAGCTGTTTTTT; CDR3 protein: CASRGQNTGELFF
V gene: TRBV5-4; J gene: TRBJ2-1; D gene: TRBD1; clone size: -; CDR3 DNA: TGTGCCAGCAGCTTGGAGGGGGCGAGGGAGAATGAGCAGTTCTTC; CDR3 protein: CASSLEGARENEQFF
V gene: TRBV3-1/TRBV3-2; J gene: TRBJ2-4; D gene: TRBD1; clone size: few; CDR3 DNA: TGTGCCAGCAGCCAAGCCCTCGGGACAGCCGGGATAGTCAAAAACATTCAGTACTTC; CDR3 protein: CASSQALGTAGIVKNIQYF
V gene: TRBV15; J gene: TRBJ1-1; D gene: -; clone size: -; CDR3 DNA: TGTGCCACCAGCAGAGGAGATATGAACACTGAAGCTTTCTTT; CDR3 protein: CATSRGDMNTEAFF
V gene: TRBV7-9; J gene: TRBJ2-3; D gene: TRBD2; clone size: once; CDR3 DNA: TGTGCCAGCAGCTTAGGGGGACTAGCTACAGATACGCAGTATTTT; CDR3 protein: CASSLGGLATDTQYF